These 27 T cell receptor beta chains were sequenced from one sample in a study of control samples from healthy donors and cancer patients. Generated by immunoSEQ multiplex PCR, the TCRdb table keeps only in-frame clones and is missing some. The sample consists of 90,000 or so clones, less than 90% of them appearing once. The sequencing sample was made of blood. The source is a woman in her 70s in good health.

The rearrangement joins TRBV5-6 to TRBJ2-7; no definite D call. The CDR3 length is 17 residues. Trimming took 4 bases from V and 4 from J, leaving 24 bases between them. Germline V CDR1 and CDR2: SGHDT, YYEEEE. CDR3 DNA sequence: TGTGCCAGCAGCCCAACGCCAGACAAGTTCCTCCATTACGAGCAGTACTTC. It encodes CASSPTPDKFLHYEQYF.

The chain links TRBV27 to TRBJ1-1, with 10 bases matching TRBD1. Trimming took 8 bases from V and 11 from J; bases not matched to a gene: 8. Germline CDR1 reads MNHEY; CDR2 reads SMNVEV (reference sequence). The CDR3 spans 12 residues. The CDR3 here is CASSGQGNRAFF. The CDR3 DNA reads TGTGCCAGCTCGGGACAGGGGAATCGGGCTTTCTTT.

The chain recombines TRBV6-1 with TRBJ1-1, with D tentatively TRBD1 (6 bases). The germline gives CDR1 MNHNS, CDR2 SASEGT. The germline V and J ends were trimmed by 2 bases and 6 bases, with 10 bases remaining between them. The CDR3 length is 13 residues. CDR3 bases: TGTGCCAGCAGTGAATTTCAGGGGTCTGAAGCTTTCTTT. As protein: CASSEFQGSEAFF.

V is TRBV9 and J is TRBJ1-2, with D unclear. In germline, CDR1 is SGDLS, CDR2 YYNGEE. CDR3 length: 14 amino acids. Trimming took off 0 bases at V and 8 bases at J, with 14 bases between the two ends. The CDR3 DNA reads TGTGCCAGCAGCGTAGGCCTTTCCTTCGAAGGCTACACCTTC. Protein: CASSVGLSFEGYTF.

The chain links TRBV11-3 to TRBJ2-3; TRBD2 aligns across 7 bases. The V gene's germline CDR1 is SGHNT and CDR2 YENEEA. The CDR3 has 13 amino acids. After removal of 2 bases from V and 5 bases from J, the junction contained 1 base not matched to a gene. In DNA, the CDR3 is TGTGCCAGCAGCTTATCGGGGGGAGATACGCAGTATTTT. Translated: CASSLSGGDTQYF.

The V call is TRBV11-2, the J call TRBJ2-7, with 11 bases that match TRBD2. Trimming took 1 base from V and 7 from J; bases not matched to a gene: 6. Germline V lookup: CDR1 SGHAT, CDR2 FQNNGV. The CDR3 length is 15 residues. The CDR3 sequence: CASSLAHGTSGEQYF. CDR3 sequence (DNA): TGTGCCAGCAGCTTAGCCCATGGGACTAGCGGAGAGCAGTACTTC.

The CDR3 coding sequence is TGTGCCAGCAGCTTAGCTGGCGGACAGGGGGTGGGCTACACCTTC. Translated: CASSLAGGQGVGYTF. The rearrangement joins TRBV7-8 to TRBJ1-2; 10 positions agree with TRBD1. V shed 0 bases, J shed 8 bases, and the junction held 6 bases outside the gene matches. Germline V gene sequence: CDR1 SGHVS, CDR2 FQNEAQ. This CDR3 is built from 15 residues.

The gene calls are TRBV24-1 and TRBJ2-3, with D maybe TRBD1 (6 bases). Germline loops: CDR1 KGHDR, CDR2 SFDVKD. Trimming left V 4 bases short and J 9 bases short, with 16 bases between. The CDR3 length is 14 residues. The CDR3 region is CATSEQGGGVTQYF. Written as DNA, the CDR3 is TGTGCCACCAGTGAACAGGGTGGGGGCGTAACGCAGTATTTT.

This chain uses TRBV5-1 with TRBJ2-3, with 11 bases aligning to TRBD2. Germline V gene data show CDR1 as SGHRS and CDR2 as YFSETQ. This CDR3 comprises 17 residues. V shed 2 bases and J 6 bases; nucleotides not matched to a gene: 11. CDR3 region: CASSFARTSGGWDTQYF. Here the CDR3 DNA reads TGCGCCAGCAGCTTCGCCAGAACTAGCGGGGGATGGGATACGCAGTATTTT.

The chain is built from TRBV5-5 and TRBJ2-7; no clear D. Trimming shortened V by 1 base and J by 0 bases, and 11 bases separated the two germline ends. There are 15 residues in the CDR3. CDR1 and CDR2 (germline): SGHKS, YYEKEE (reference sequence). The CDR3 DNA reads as TGTGCCAGCAGCTTGCTTGGGGATGACTCCTACGAGCAGTACTTC. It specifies CASSLLGDDSYEQYF.

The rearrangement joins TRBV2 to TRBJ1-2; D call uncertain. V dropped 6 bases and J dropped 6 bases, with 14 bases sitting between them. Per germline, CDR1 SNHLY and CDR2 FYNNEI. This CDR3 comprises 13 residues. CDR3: CASRGTMRNGYTF. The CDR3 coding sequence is TGTGCCAGCAGGGGTACCATGAGAAATGGCTACACCTTC. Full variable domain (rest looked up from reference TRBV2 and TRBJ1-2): EPEVTQTPSHQVTQMGQEVILRCVPISNHLYFYWYRQILGQKVEFLVSFYNNEISEKSEIFDDQFSVERPDGSNFTLKIRSTKLEDSAMYFCASRGTMRNGYTFGSGTRLTVV.

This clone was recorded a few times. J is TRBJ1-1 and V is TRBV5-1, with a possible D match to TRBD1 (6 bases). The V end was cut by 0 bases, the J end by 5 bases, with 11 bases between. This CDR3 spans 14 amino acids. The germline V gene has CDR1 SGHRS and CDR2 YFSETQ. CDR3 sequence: CASSLGDMDTEAFF. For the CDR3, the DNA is TGCGCCAGCAGCTTGGGGGACATGGATACTGAAGCTTTCTTT.

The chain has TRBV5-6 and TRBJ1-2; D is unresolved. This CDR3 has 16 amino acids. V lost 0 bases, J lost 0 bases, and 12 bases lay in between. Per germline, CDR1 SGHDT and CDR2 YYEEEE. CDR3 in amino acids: CASSLVQRATNYGYTF. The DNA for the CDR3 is TGTGCCAGCAGCTTGGTGCAAAGGGCCACTAACTATGGCTACACCTTC.

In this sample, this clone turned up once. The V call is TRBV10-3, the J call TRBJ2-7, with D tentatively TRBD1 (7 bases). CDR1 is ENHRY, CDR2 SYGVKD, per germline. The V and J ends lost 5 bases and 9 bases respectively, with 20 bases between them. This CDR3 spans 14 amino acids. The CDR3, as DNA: TGTGCCATCAGTATAACAGGGGAAGGAGCGGGGCAGTACTTC. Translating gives CAISITGEGAGQYF.

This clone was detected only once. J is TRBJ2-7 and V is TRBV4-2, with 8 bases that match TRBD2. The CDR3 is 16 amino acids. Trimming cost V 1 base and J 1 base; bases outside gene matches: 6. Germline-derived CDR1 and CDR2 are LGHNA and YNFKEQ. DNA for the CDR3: TGTGCCAGCAGCCAAGTAGCGACTAGCGTTTCCTACGAGCAGTACTTC. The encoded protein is CASSQVATSVSYEQYF.

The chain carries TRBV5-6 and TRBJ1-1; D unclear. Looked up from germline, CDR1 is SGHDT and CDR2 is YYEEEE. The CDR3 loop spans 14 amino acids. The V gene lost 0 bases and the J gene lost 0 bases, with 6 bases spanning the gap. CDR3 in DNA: TGTGCCAGCAGCTTGGGACATATGAACACTGAAGCTTTCTTT. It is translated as CASSLGHMNTEAFF.

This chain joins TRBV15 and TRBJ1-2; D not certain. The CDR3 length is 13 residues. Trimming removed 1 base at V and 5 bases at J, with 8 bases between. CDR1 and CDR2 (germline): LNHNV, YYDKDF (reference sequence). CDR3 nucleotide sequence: TGTGCCACCAGCAGAGGGCAGCAGTATGGCTACACCTTC. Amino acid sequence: CATSRGQQYGYTF.

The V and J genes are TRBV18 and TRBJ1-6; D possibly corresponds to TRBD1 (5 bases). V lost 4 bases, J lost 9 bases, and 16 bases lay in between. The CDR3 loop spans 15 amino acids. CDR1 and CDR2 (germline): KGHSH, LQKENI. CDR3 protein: CASSLAVDRTSPLHF. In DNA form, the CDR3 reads TGTGCCAGCTCACTCGCGGTTGACAGAACTTCACCCCTCCACTTT. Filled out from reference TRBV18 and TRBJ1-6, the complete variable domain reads NAGVMQNPRHLVRRRGQEARLRCSPMKGHSHVYWYRQLPEEGLKFMVYLQKENIIDESGMPKERFSAEFPKEGPSILRIQQVVRGDSAAYFCASSLAVDRTSPLHFGNGTRLTVT.

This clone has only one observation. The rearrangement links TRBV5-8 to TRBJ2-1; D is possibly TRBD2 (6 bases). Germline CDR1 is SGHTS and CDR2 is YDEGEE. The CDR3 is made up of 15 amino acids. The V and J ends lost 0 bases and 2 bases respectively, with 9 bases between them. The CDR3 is CASSLGTTTYNEQFF. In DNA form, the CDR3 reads TGTGCCAGCAGCTTGGGGACTACCACCTACAATGAGCAGTTCTTC.

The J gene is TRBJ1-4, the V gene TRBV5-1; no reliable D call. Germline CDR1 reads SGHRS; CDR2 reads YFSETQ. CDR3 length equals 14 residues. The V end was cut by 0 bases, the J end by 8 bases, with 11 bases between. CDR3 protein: CASSLDGVKEKLFF. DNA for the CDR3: TGCGCCAGCAGCTTGGACGGTGTAAAGGAAAAACTGTTTTTT.

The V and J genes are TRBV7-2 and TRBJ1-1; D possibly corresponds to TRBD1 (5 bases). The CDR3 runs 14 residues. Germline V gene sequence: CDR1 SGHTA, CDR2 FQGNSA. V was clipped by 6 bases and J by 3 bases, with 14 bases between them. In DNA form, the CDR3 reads TGTGCCAGCAGATTCCCAGGGAGATACACTGAAGCTTTCTTT. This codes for CASRFPGRYTEAFF.

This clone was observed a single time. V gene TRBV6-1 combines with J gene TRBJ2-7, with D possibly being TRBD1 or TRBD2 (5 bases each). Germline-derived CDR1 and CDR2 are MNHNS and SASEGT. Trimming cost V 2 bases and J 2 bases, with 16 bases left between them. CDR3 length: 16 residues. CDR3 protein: CASSESFGDVAYEQYF. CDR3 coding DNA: TGTGCCAGCAGTGAATCCTTCGGGGACGTTGCCTACGAGCAGTACTTC.

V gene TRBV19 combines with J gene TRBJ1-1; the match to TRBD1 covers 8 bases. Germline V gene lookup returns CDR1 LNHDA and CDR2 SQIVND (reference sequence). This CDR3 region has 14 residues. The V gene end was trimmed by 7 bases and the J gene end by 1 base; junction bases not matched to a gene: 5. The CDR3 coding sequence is TGTGCCAGTACCTCGGGACAGGAGAACACTGAAGCTTTCTTT. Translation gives CASTSGQENTEAFF.

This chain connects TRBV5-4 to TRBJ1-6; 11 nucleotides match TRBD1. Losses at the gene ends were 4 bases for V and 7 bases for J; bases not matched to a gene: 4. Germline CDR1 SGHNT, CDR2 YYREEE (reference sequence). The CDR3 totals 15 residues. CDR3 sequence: CASSPGQGGNSPLHF. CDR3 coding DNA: TGTGCCAGCAGCCCGGGACAGGGGGGGAATTCACCCCTCCACTTT.

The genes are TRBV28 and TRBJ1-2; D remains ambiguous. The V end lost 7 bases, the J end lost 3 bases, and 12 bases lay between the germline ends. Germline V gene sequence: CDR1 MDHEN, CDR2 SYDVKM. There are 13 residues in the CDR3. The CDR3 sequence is CASIGVIDYGYTF. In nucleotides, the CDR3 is TGTGCCAGCATCGGAGTTATCGACTATGGCTACACCTTC.

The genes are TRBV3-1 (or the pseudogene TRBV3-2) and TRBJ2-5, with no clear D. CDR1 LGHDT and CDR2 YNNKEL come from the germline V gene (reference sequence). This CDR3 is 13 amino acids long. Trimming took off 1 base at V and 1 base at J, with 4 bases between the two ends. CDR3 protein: CASSQGIQETQYF. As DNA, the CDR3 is TGTGCCAGCAGCCAAGGGATCCAAGAGACCCAGTACTTC.

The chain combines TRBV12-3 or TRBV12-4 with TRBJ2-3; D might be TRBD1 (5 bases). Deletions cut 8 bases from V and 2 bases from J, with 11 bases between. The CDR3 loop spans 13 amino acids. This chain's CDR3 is CASLKTDTDTQYF. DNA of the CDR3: TGTGCCAGCTTAAAGACAGACACAGATACGCAGTATTTT.